One sample yielded the 19 T cell receptor beta chains listed below, sequenced in a study of cytomegalovirus exposure and HLA in healthy donors. This PCR relied on a set of 60 Vbeta primers and 13 Jbeta primers. Generated by immunoSEQ multiplex PCR, the TCRdb table keeps only in-frame clones and is missing some. Among under 200,000 clones, almost 80% were seen once, and the ten largest hold 11% to 15%. Sequences were obtained from PBMCs. The receptors here all came from a man in his fifties or sixties in good health and CMV-seropositive.

The V gene is TRBV11-2, the J gene TRBJ1-1; D remains unclear. CDR1 SGHAT and CDR2 FQNNGV come from the germline V gene. V was cut by 1 base and J by 7 bases, with 4 bases left in between. There are 11 residues in the CDR3. The CDR3 DNA follows: TGTGCCAGCAGCTTAGCAGTTGAAGCTTTCTTT. Translating it yields CASSLAVEAFF.

This chain joins TRBV7-8 and TRBJ2-7; 9 bases map to TRBD2. Germline values: CDR1 SGHVS, CDR2 FQNEAQ. J gave up 0 bases and V 10 bases, and 7 bases lay outside the gene matches. The CDR3 covers 14 residues. The CDR3 nucleotides are TGTGCCACGGATCCGGGACTAGCCTCCTACGAGCAGTACTTC. Its protein is CATDPGLASYEQYF.

This clone was counted once. The chain combines TRBV9 with TRBJ1-1; 7 bases map to TRBD1. The germline V gene encodes CDR1 SGDLS and CDR2 YYNGEE. The J segment lost 0 bases and the V segment lost 2 bases, leaving 4 bases of the junction unmatched. This CDR3 comprises 15 residues. CDR3 DNA: TGTGCCAGCAGCGTGGGACAGAACATGAACACTGAAGCTTTCTTT. Translated: CASSVGQNMNTEAFF.

The chain joins TRBV27 to TRBJ1-2; D unclear. Germline CDR1 is MNHEY and CDR2 is SMNVEV (reference sequence). V was trimmed by 9 bases and J by 6 bases, leaving 11 bases between them. This CDR3 is built from 11 residues. The CDR3 sequence is CASHFSNGYTF. DNA of the CDR3: TGTGCCAGTCACTTCTCGAATGGCTACACCTTC.

This clone was seen just once. The J gene is TRBJ1-1, the V gene TRBV14; 9 positions match TRBD1. The CDR3 totals 14 residues. V lost 5 bases, J lost 4 bases, and 5 bases stayed unmatched. Germline V lookup: CDR1 SGHDN, CDR2 FVKESK. CDR3 DNA: TGTGCCAGCAGCTTACAGGGGGCTTTCACTGAAGCTTTCTTT. Protein product: CASSLQGAFTEAFF.

In this sample, this clone turned up a few times. The CDR3 DNA sequence: TGTGCCAGCAGCCAAGCCGGCGGGGGCTCCTACAATGAGCAGTTCTTC. Translation: CASSQAGGGSYNEQFF. V usage is TRBV14 and J usage is TRBJ2-1, with TRBD2 matching over 7 bases. CDR1 SGHDN and CDR2 FVKESK come from the germline V gene. The J segment lost 0 bases and the V segment lost 1 base, leaving 3 bases of the junction unmatched. CDR3 length equals 16 residues.

The gene calls are TRBV2 and TRBJ2-2, with TRBD2 matching over 7 bases. The V gene end was trimmed by 8 bases and the J gene end by 8 bases; junction bases not matched to a gene: 17. Germline V CDR1 and CDR2: SNHLY, FYNNEI. This CDR3 has 16 residues. The CDR3, as DNA: TGTGCCAGCCATGGGAGCGGGGCGACCGCCGCTGGGGAGCTGTTTTTT. Protein: CASHGSGATAAGELFF.

The chain is built from TRBV6-5 and TRBJ1-2; 9 bases align to TRBD1. The CDR3 length is 13 residues. The V segment lost 4 bases and the J segment 9 bases; nucleotides outside the gene matches: 6. Germline CDR1 and CDR2: MNHEY and SVGAGI. The CDR3 sequence is CASSSTGTGSYTF. The CDR3 bases are TGTGCCAGCAGTTCCACCGGGACAGGGAGCTACACCTTC.

The chain is built from TRBV19 and TRBJ2-7; the D gene is possibly TRBD1 (5 bases). CDR1 and CDR2 (germline): LNHDA, SQIVND (reference sequence). The CDR3 has 15 amino acids. The V end lost 1 base, the J end lost 3 bases, and 13 bases lay between the germline ends. The CDR3 DNA reads TGTGCCAGTAGTATAGGCGGTGGGGCAAGCTACGAGCAGTACGTC. This gives the protein CASSIGGGASYEQYV.

This CDR3 reads CASSAYGTGGAPEAFF. CDR3 bases: TGTGCCAGCAGCGCGTACGGGACAGGGGGCGCCCCGGAAGCTTTCTTT. The chain combines TRBV5-6 with TRBJ1-1; 12 bases agree with TRBD1. The CDR3 is 16 residues long. Germline trimming cut 4 bases from V and 8 bases from J; bases unmatched to any gene: 12. Germline assignment: CDR1 SGHDT and CDR2 YYEEEE.

This clone has more than one count but fewer than ten. The chain joins TRBV5-4 to TRBJ1-2, with 8 positions matching TRBD1. The J segment lost 0 bases and the V segment lost 5 bases, leaving 6 bases of the junction unmatched. Germline-derived CDR1 and CDR2 are SGHNT and YYREEE (reference sequence). This CDR3 region has 15 residues. Here the CDR3 reads CASRTGEVSNYGYTF. As DNA, the CDR3 is TGTGCCAGCAGGACAGGGGAGGTCTCTAACTATGGCTACACCTTC.

This clone was seen a single time. The chain recombines TRBV27 with TRBJ1-5; D is unresolved. CDR3 length: 17 residues. Trimming removed 1 base at V and 0 bases at J, with 13 bases between. Germline V gene lookup returns CDR1 MNHEY and CDR2 SMNVEV (reference sequence). In DNA form, the CDR3 reads TGTGCCAGCAGTTTATACTATCCACATGATAGCAATCAGCCCCAGCATTTT. Translated: CASSLYYPHDSNQPQHF.

There are a few counts of this clone. The rearrangement joins TRBV4-3 to TRBJ2-7, with D tentatively TRBD1 (6 bases). The CDR3 is made up of 14 amino acids. CDR1 is LGHNA and CDR2 is YSLEER in the germline V gene. V was pared by 3 bases and J by 6 bases, with 15 bases between. CDR3 amino acids: CASSHAVQGREQYF. CDR3 nucleotide sequence: TGCGCCAGCAGCCATGCCGTACAGGGACGCGAGCAGTACTTC.

V is TRBV7-2 and J is TRBJ2-5; D possibly corresponds to TRBD2 (7 bases). CDR1 and CDR2 from the germline V gene are SGHTA and FQGNSA. The ends were cut back, 6 bases at V and 3 bases at J, with 20 bases in the middle. The CDR3 contains 16 residues. CDR3 sequence reads: CASRKPSGGAKETQYF. Written as DNA, the CDR3 is TGTGCCAGCAGGAAACCAAGTGGGGGGGCGAAAGAGACCCAGTACTTC.

V usage is TRBV28 and J usage is TRBJ1-1; 7 bases agree with TRBD1. CDR1 is MDHEN and CDR2 is SYDVKM in the germline V gene. Losses at the gene ends were 0 bases for V and 2 bases for J; bases not matched to a gene: 3. The CDR3 totals 15 residues. Here the CDR3 DNA reads TGTGCCAGCAGTTTATGGGGGACAGTCAACACTGAAGCTTTCTTT. Translation gives CASSLWGTVNTEAFF.

CDR3 residues: CASSLAGSVGTGGFSEAFF. CDR3 coding DNA: TGCGCCAGCAGCTTGGCCGGATCAGTCGGGACAGGGGGTTTCTCTGAAGCTTTCTTT. V gene TRBV5-1 combines with J gene TRBJ1-1, with TRBD1 matching over 11 bases. The CDR3 spans 19 residues. Germline V gives CDR1 SGHRS, CDR2 YFSETQ. V lost 0 bases, J lost 6 bases, and 16 bases stayed unmatched.

V usage is TRBV11-2 and J usage is TRBJ1-1; D call uncertain. The V gene's germline CDR1 is SGHAT and CDR2 FQNNGV. Trimming left V 2 bases short and J 3 bases short, with 4 bases between. The CDR3 length is 12 residues. The CDR3 loop reads CASSLSYTEAFF. Here the CDR3 DNA reads TGTGCCAGCAGCTTATCCTACACTGAAGCTTTCTTT.

J is TRBJ1-3 and V is TRBV13; D is perhaps TRBD1 (5 bases). V dropped 1 base and J dropped 0 bases, with 22 bases sitting between them. This CDR3 is built from 20 residues. Germline CDR1 PRHDT, CDR2 FYEKMQ (reference sequence). This CDR3 is CASSLVGEPSGVGSGNTIYF. The CDR3 DNA sequence: TGTGCCAGCAGCTTAGTAGGGGAACCTTCGGGGGTGGGCTCTGGAAACACCATATATTTT.

The chain uses TRBV28 and TRBJ1-5, with TRBD1 identical over 11 bases. V lost 8 bases, J lost 6 bases, and 9 bases stayed unmatched. Germline lookup yields CDR1 MDHEN and CDR2 SYDVKM. The CDR3 is 15 amino acids. The CDR3 DNA sequence: TGTGCCAGCGACTACCGGGACAGGGGGTCTCAGCCCCAGCATTTT. Its translation: CASDYRDRGSQPQHF. The full variable domain, rest sourced from reference TRBV28 and TRBJ1-5, is DVKVTQSSRYLVKRTGEKVFLECVQDMDHENMFWYRQDPGLGLRLIYFSYDVKMKEKGDIPEGYSVSREKKERFSLILESASTNQTSMYLCASDYRDRGSQPQHFGDGTRLSIL.